This T cell receptor (beta chain) was sequenced during a study of blood T cell repertoires in COVID-19. Across the whole study: Specimens from acute and convalescent COVID-19 originated in the United States, Italy and Spain. PBMCs, B-cell-depleted T cells, or T cells were the source of the cDNA or gDNA that made up the material.

In the original processing: Amplifying reference gene primers gave estimates of nucleated cell counts. The assay was immunoSEQ multiplex PCR, and TCRdb's table has in-frame clones only and misses some. V and J calls plus clone size are reproduced from that table; the DNA served to infer D and trimming. The sample includes 150,000 to 200,000 clones, around 83% of them seen just once. Source material: peripheral blood. The source of this sequence is a woman aged 70-85 years with COVID-19, enrolled during active disease.

The CDR3 loop reads CASSEVGGQETQYF. DNA for the CDR3: TGTGCCAGCAGTGAAGTAGGGGGCCAAGAGACCCAGTACTTC. The chain has TRBV6-1 and TRBJ2-5, with D perhaps matching TRBD1 (6 bases). CDR3 length: 14 residues. V was clipped by 1 base and J by 1 base, with 7 bases between them. Looked up from germline, CDR1 is MNHNS and CDR2 is SASEGT.